The clone carrying this T cell receptor (beta chain) was seen ten or more times. The data were taken from a study of regulatory T cells in long-lasting Graves disease. This CDR3 is 14 amino acids long. Trimming removed 0 bases from V and 4 bases from J, with 10 bases in between. Germline V CDR1 and CDR2: SGDLS, YYNGEE. For TCR beta, libraries came from iRepertoire HTBI primers and Arm-PCR of CDR3 regions. Via MiXCR, TCRdb re-called the multiplex PCR reads, giving one row per CDR3 protein. This sample carries around 500,000 distinct CDR3 sequences, approximately 15% of them seen once, and the ten largest clones take about 9.1%. This sample's time point: newly diagnosed GD, antithyroid drugs for less than 3 months. RNA from PBMCs was the source of the TCR library. The same data also contributed to another study, on T cells in Graves' hyperthyroidism and ophthalmopathy. That paper adds: It was uncontrolled infection, other autoimmune disease, pregnancy or lactation that excluded patients.

V is TRBV9 and J is TRBJ2-5; the D is unclear. The clonotype was recovered from a man younger than 40 with Graves disease. Sequencing used peripheral blood mononuclear cells (PBMCs), obtained at new diagnosis, from a patient treated with antithyroid drugs. The CDR3 sequence: CASSVVGSIETQYF. Written as DNA, the CDR3 is TGTGCCAGCAGCGTAGTTGGTAGCATAGAGACCCAGTACTTC.